This TCR beta chain was captured in a study of graft-versus-host responses after intestinal transplantation. On this clone itself: Antigen specificity is unknown.

With V trimmed by 1 base and J by 3 bases, 1 base remained unmatched. CDR1 is LGHNA, CDR2 YSLEER, per germline. The CDR3 loop spans 16 amino acids. Generated by immunoSEQ multiplex PCR, the TCRdb table keeps only in-frame clones and is missing some. The table shows about 82,000 clones, with 91% occurring only once. This rearrangement joins TRBV4-3 to TRBJ2-1, with 12 positions matching TRBD2. This sample comprised unstimulated CD4+ T cells sorted from spleen or lymph node cells, obtained before intestinal transplant. The receptor was isolated from a human donor who received an intestinal transplant. The CDR3, as DNA: TGCGCCAGCAGCCAAGTACTAGCGGGGGGCTACAATGAGCAGTTCTTC. It specifies CASSQVLAGGYNEQFF.